This T cell receptor (beta chain) was captured in a study of brain T cells in children with intractable seizures. The method was immunoSEQ multiplex PCR; TCRdb's version includes in-frame clones alone and lacks a portion of them. The sample consists of roughly 80,000 clones, approximately 90% of them appearing once. V was shortened by 0 bases and J by 6 bases, with 6 bases between the two germline ends. The CDR3 loop spans 13 amino acids. The germline V gene encodes CDR1 SGDLS and CDR2 YYNGEE. General study points: Pre- and post-surgery blood differed in depth, so pre-surgery absences may be undersampling.

This clone was detected once. Antigen: not known. The receptor comes from a girl aged 2 to 10 with Rasmussen encephalitis and intractable seizures. V gene TRBV9 combines with J gene TRBJ2-2; D call uncertain. The sequences come from peripheral blood, collected at surgery. The CDR3 DNA reads TGTGCCAGCAGCGTAGGTCCATCCGGGGAGCTGTTTTTT. Residues: CASSVGPSGELFF.